This TCR beta chain was captured in a study of Graves' ophthalmopathy and Graves' hyperthyroidism. Trimming left V 2 bases short and J 3 bases short, with 8 bases between. The CDR3 has 13 amino acids. Each donor who had ophthalmopathy showed moderate-to-severe activity, a CAS of ≥3, a NOSPECS of ≥4, and a duration under 3 months. Other autoimmune diseases, uncontrolled infections, pregnancy or lactation led to the exclusion of patients. From RNA, the CDR3 regions of TCR beta chains were amplified and sequenced. HTBI primers were used in a first-round RT-PCR, which preceded a second-round multiplex PCR. TCRdb ran MiXCR on the multiplex PCR reads and lists one entry per CDR3 protein. The sample lists about 740,000 distinct CDR3 sequences; approximately 40% were seen once. This clonotype was counted at least ten times. Its specificity is unknown. Regarding the study as a whole: The model's prediction of ophthalmopathy progression had 65% to 71% sensitivity and approximately 76% specificity. In separating ophthalmopathy from stable hyperthyroidism, a 13-signature model achieved nearly 90% sensitivity and 65% to 84% specificity.

The V gene is TRBV12-3 or TRBV12-4, the J gene TRBJ2-7, with D possibly matching TRBD2 (5 bases). Sequences were obtained from peripheral blood. This TCR was sampled from an adult man with Graves' ophthalmopathy. CDR3 sequence: CASSLPGNYEQYF. The CDR3, as DNA: TGTGCCAGCAGTTTACCCGGGAACTACGAGCAGTACTTC.